The 10 T cell receptor beta chains below were found in one sample sequenced in a study of T cell responses to AZD1222 COVID-19 vaccine. The protocol was immunoSEQ multiplex PCR, while the TCRdb copy is restricted to in-frame clones and leaves out a portion. This sample has 90,000 to 95,000 clones, with approximately 90% found just once. Sequenced here: peripheral blood, sampled on day 0 of AZD1222 vaccination. The source is an adult in good health.

The gene calls are TRBV10-3 and TRBJ1-4; D is possibly TRBD1 (6 bases). CDR1 is ENHRY, CDR2 SYGVKD, per germline. The CDR3 extends over 15 amino acids. Between the trimmed V and J ends, which lost 0 bases and 8 bases, there was a span of 13 bases. This CDR3 reads CAISESAGTPEKLFF. CDR3 DNA: TGTGCCATCAGTGAGTCTGCCGGGACACCGGAAAAACTGTTTTTT.

The CDR3 is CATRRTTNEKLFF. The CDR3 DNA follows: TGTGCCACCAGAAGAACAACTAATGAAAAACTGTTTTTT. This chain connects TRBV15 to TRBJ1-4, with unresolved D. Trimming took off 6 bases at V and 0 bases at J, with 5 bases between the two ends. The CDR3 extends over 13 amino acids. The germline CDR1 and CDR2 sequences are LNHNV and YYDKDF (reference sequence). Complete variable domain (other parts from reference TRBV15 and TRBJ1-4): DAMVIQNPRYQVTQFGKPVTLSCSQTLNHNVMYWYQQKSSQAPKLLFHYYDKDFNNEADTPDNFQSRRPNTSFCFLDIRSPGLGDTAMYLCATRRTTNEKLFFGSGTQLSVL.

This rearrangement joins TRBV12-3 or TRBV12-4 to TRBJ1-2; a possible D gene is TRBD1 (6 bases). The V end lost 4 bases, the J end lost 10 bases, and 13 bases lay between the germline ends. CDR3 length equals 12 residues. CDR3 residues: CASSYTGSDYTF. The CDR3 coding sequence is TGTGCCAGCAGTTACACAGGGTCAGACTACACCTTC.

This chain uses TRBV18 with TRBJ2-7; D is ambiguous. The CDR3 covers 13 residues. The V and J ends lost 3 bases and 1 base respectively, with 7 bases between them. Germline CDR1 KGHSH, CDR2 LQKENI. The CDR3 loop is CASSPYSSYEQYF. The CDR3 nucleotides are TGTGCCAGCTCACCTTACTCTTCCTACGAGCAGTACTTC.

The chain has TRBV12-3 or TRBV12-4 and TRBJ2-3; D remains ambiguous. With 6 bases removed from V and 6 bases from J, the gap between germline ends came to 10 bases. The CDR3 extends over 12 amino acids. This CDR3 is CASSLWGDTQYF. As DNA, the CDR3 is TGTGCCAGCAGCTTATGGGGTGATACGCAGTATTTT.

V is TRBV7-6 and J is TRBJ1-2; D possibly corresponds to TRBD1 (5 bases). Trimming left V 2 bases short and J 3 bases short, with 13 bases between. Germline CDR1 is SGHVS and CDR2 is FNYEAQ. The CDR3 covers 15 residues. Written as DNA, the CDR3 is TGTGCCAGCAGCTTAAGTGGGCTGGGGGACTATGGCTACACCTTC. Translating gives CASSLSGLGDYGYTF.

The V gene is TRBV3-1 (or the pseudogene TRBV3-2), the J gene TRBJ1-5; no definite D call. The germline V gene has CDR1 LGHDT and CDR2 YNNKEL (reference sequence). With 1 base removed from V and 5 bases from J, the gap between germline ends came to 6 bases. The CDR3 sequence is 13 residues long. CDR3 loop: CASSQGRYQPQHF. The CDR3 DNA sequence: TGTGCCAGCAGCCAAGGTCGCTATCAGCCCCAGCATTTT.

The V gene is TRBV4-3, the J gene TRBJ1-1, with 7 positions matching TRBD1. Germline V gene sequence: CDR1 LGHNA, CDR2 YSLEER. Trimming removed 2 bases from V and 7 bases from J; junction bases left unmatched: 10. This CDR3 is built from 15 residues. The CDR3 DNA reads as TGCGCCAGCAGCCAATCGACAGGGAATCTCTTTGAAGCTTTCTTT. Its protein product is CASSQSTGNLFEAFF.

The chain is built from TRBV20-1 and TRBJ2-5; TRBD2 agrees at 14 bases. V lost 3 bases, J lost 5 bases, and 5 bases stayed unmatched. Per the germline V gene, CDR1 is DFQATT and CDR2 is SNEGSKA (reference sequence). The CDR3 length is 15 residues. The CDR3 nucleotides read TGCAGTGCTAGTGCAAGGACTAGCGGGGGGGAGACCCAGTACTTC. It yields the protein CSASARTSGGETQYF.

The chain employs TRBV6-5 and TRBJ2-7; 9 bases fit TRBD1. Germline CDR1 MNHEY, CDR2 SVGAGI. The CDR3 sequence is 15 residues long. V shed 0 bases, J shed 3 bases, and the junction held 3 bases outside the gene matches. The CDR3 loop reads CASSYSMGQGYEQYF. In DNA, the CDR3 is TGTGCCAGCAGTTACTCCATGGGACAGGGCTACGAGCAGTACTTC.